This T cell receptor beta chain emerged from a study of T cell changes during pregnancy in multiple sclerosis. This clone was observed a few times. J lost 10 bases, V lost 3 bases, and 7 bases had no gene match. Germline CDR1 SGHNT, CDR2 YYREEE (reference sequence). This CDR3 region has 14 residues. Measured with immunoSEQ multiplex PCR; TCRdb has only the in-frame clones, and not every one. The repertoire includes tens of thousands of clones, roughly 90% of them detected once, and more than 6% sits in the top ten. The sequence came from a female donor with multiple sclerosis, enrolled in a pregnancy study. This chain links TRBV5-4 with TRBJ1-6, with 7 bases matching TRBD1. Sequenced here: CD8+ T cells from peripheral blood mononuclear cells, sampled before pregnancy. In DNA, the CDR3 is TGTGCCAGCAGCTCCACAGGGGTCCGGTCACCCCTCCACTTT. Its protein product is CASSSTGVRSPLHF.